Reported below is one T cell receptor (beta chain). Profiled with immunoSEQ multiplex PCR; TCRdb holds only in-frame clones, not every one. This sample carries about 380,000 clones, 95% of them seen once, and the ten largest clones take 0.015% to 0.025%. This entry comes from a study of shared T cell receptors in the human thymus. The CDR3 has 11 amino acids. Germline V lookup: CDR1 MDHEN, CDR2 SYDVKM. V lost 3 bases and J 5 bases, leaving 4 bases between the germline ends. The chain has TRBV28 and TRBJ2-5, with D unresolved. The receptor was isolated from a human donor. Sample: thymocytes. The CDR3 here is CASSFEETQYF. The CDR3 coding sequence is TGTGCCAGCAGTTTTGAGGAGACCCAGTACTTC.